Below are 3 T cell receptor beta chains sequenced from a single sample in a study of post-analysis software for immune sequencing data (dated by TCRdb to about 2015). The library was prepared using PCR. Sequencing was performed on an Illumina HiSeq 2500. To reduce PCR and sequencing biases, unique molecular identifiers were built into the TCR beta cDNA libraries. TCRdb trimmed public reads at Q25 via fastp, called clones via MiXCR and kept in-frame beta chains. A single entry per CDR3 protein holds the most common genes and DNA from its merged rows. This sample gives about 560,000 distinct CDR3 sequences in total; 44% of them show up just once. About 1.5% of the sample rests with the top ten. Study-wide findings and limitations: Patients showed significantly higher frequencies than controls for 4 or 5 TRBV segments, among them TRBV5-6, TRBV5-1 and TRBV20-1.

Their specific antigens are unknown. Sequencing was carried out using blood. These receptors were obtained from a girl aged 5-17 years with multiple sclerosis.

The chain uses TRBV10-2 and TRBJ1-6; TRBD1 aligns across 8 bases. The CDR3 consists of 12 residues. J gave up 10 bases and V 10 bases, and 6 bases lay outside the gene matches. The germline V gene encodes CDR1 WSHSY and CDR2 SAAADI. In DNA form, the CDR3 reads TGCGCCACCCAGGACAGGGTGTCACCCCTCCACTTT. Protein product: CATQDRVSPLHF.

CDR3 amino acids: CATSDGGTGSYGYTF. The DNA of the CDR3 is TGTGCCACCAGTGATGGGGGGACAGGGAGCTATGGCTACACCTTC. J is TRBJ1-2 and V is TRBV24-1, with 9 bases identical to TRBD1. The CDR3 is 15 residues long. Germline CDR1 is KGHDR and CDR2 is SFDVKD. Trimming cost V 3 bases and J 4 bases; bases outside gene matches: 5.

The V and J genes are TRBV11-1 and TRBJ2-1; D gene ambiguous. Between the trimmed V and J ends, which lost 2 bases and 8 bases, there was a span of 7 bases. The CDR3 has 12 amino acids. The germline gives CDR1 SGHAT, CDR2 FQDESV (reference sequence). The CDR3 protein is CASSLITDEQFF. CDR3 in DNA: TGTGCCAGCAGCTTAATTACGGATGAGCAGTTCTTC.